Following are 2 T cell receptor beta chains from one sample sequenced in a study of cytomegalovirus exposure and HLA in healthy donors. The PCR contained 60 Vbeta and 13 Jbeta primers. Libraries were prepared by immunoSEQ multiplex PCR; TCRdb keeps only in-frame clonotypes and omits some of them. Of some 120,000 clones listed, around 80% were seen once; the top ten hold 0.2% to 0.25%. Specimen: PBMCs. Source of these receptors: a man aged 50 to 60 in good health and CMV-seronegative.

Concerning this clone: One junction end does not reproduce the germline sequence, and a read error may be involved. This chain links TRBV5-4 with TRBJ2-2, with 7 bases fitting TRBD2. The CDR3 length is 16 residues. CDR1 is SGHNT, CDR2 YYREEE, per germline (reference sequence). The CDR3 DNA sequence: TGTGCCCGCAGCTTGCAGCGGGGTTCGAACACCGGGGAGCTGTTTTTT. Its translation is CARSLQRGSNTGELFF.

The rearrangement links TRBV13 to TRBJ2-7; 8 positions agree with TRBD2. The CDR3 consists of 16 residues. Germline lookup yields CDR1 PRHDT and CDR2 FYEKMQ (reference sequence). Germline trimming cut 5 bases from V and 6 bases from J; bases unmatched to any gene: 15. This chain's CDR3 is CASSTLGLGASREQYF. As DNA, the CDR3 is TGTGCCAGCAGCACATTGGGACTAGGAGCCTCCCGCGAGCAGTACTTC.